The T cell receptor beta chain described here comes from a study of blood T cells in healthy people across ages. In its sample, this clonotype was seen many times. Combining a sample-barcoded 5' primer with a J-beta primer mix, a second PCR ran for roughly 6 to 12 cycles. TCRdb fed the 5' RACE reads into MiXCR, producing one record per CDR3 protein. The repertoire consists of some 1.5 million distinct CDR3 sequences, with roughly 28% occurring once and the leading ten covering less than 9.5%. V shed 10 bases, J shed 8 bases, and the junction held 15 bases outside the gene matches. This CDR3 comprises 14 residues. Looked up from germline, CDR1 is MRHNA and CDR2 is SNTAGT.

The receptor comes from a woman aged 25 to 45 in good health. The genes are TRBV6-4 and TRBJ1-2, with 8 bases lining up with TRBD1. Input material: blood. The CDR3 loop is CATPQMTGDGGYTF. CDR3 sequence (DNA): TGTGCCACTCCCCAAATGACAGGGGACGGAGGCTACACCTTC.